The entry below gives a single T cell receptor beta chain sequence along with its context. Its antigen is currently not known. No base-level quality is on record; no much larger clone is a single base apart. At one collaborating source in Seattle, patients were enrolled during active infection and were followed longitudinally through the course of disease. Each collaborating institution followed its own protocols to collect whole blood in K2EDTA tubes. For TCRbeta analysis, collaborator samples were shipped as frozen whole blood, as isolated PBMCs, or as DNA extracted from either sample type. The immunoSEQ Assay, a bias-controlled multiplex PCR, was used to amplify TCRbeta CDR3 regions from genomic DNA. As for the original processing: Within the assay, amplification of reference gene primers was used to estimate how many nucleated cells each sample contained. Sequence reads were collapsed and filtered to measure the absolute abundance of every unique TCRbeta CDR3 rearrangement. For each sample, productive Simpson clonality was calculated by taking the square root of Simpson's diversity index across productive rearrangements. Sourced from immuneACCESS, this table was stored by TCRdb with only in-frame sequences that have V and J called. A share of the clones is absent; for the studies checked, an unresolved V gene accounts for under half, and the remainder has no known explanation. D and trimming come from the DNA, and the V and J calls and clone size come from that table. Within this sample are roughly 210,000 clones, with 80% to 90% of them counted one time only. Together, the top ten hold roughly a tenth of the sample.

The sample originates from a study of blood T cell repertoires in COVID-19 (dated by TCRdb to 2018 to 2020). Turning to the overall study: Samples from collaborators originated in the United States, Italy and Spain and spanned both the acute and convalescent phases of COVID-19. The material from the prospective study consisted of cDNA or gDNA derived from T cells, B-cell-depleted T cells, or PBMCs. Subjects who had been exposed to COVID-19, were actively infected with it, or had recovered from it provided the deeply sampled blood TCRbeta repertoires that made up the dataset. A freely available public database, intended as a resource for researchers studying the immune response to SARS-CoV-2, is where the repertoires were released. The samples were drawn from two sources: the first 160 participants of the ongoing ImmuneRACE study, and approximately 1,300 subjects contributed by 6 global collaborators. A de-identified subject ID, COVID-19 status, age in years and sex were almost always included in the sample metadata. HLA class I and class II types, where available, came from metadata supplied by the sample provider rather than from assay-based typing. Here is what the overall study found, with its caveats: The amount of clinical and demographic metadata varied by source and participant and was provided uncurated.

CDR1 and CDR2 were assigned from the germline V gene as MDHEN and SYDVKM. The V end loses 2 bases and the J end loses 9 bases, and a stretch of 17 bases separates them. CDR3 length: 16 amino acids, cysteine to phenylalanine. The retained sequence is limited to the CDR3, 48 bases, with the frame set at the first base. This receptor was identified in a woman aged 80 or over with COVID-19, enrolled during active disease. Rearrangement joined TRBV28 to TRBJ1-6; perhaps TRBD1 is the D gene, with 5 bases matching. Input material: peripheral blood. The DNA sequence follows: TGTGCCAGCAGTTTAGGGGGAGCGGGGGGAGGTTCACCCCTCCACTTT. This codes for CASSLGGAGGGSPLHF.